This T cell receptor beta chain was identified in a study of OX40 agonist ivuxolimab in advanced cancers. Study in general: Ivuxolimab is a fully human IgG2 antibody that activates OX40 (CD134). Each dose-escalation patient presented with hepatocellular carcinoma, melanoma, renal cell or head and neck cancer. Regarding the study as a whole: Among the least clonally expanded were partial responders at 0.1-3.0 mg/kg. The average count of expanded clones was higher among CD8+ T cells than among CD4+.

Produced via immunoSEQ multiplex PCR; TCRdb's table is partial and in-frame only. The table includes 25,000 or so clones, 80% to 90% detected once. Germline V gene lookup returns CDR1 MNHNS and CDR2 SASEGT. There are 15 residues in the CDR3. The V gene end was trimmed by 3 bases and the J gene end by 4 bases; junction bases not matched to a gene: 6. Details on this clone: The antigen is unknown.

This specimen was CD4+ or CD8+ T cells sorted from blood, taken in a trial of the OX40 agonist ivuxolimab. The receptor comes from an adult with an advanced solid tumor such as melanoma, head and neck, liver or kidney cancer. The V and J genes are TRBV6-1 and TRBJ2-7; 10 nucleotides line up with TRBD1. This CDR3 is CASSEGQGRLYEQYF. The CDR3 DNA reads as TGTGCCAGCAGTGAGGGACAGGGGCGGTTATACGAGCAGTACTTC.